The source of this TCR beta chain is a study of cytomegalovirus exposure and HLA in healthy donors. The germline gives CDR1 MNHNS, CDR2 SASEGT. The CDR3 spans 15 residues. V dropped 8 bases and J dropped 0 bases, with 17 bases sitting between them. 60 Vbeta and 13 Jbeta primers were used in PCR. Produced via immunoSEQ multiplex PCR; TCRdb's table is partial and in-frame only. There are 90,000 to 150,000 clones in the sample; 74% occur only once, and roughly 11% lies in the top ten. Sequencing was performed on PBMCs. This receptor was identified in a woman between 50 and 59 years old in good health and CMV-seropositive. The rearrangement links TRBV6-1 to TRBJ2-7; weak D call: TRBD2 (6 bases). CDR3 DNA: TGTGCCAGCCTCGAGCCCGGACTAAGCTCCTACGAGCAGTACTTC. Its protein is CASLEPGLSSYEQYF.